This entry lists 29 T cell receptor beta chains sequenced from one sample in a study of blood T cell repertoires in COVID-19. Assay: immunoSEQ multiplex PCR; the TCRdb copy retains only in-frame clones and omits some. The sample has about 70,000 clones; around 87% are singletons. The specimen sequenced was peripheral blood. The receptors were sampled from a human donor in a cohort sampled during active COVID-19.

The V and J genes are TRBV5-4 and TRBJ1-6; D perhaps matches TRBD1 (5 bases). Trimming shortened V by 9 bases and J by 0 bases, and 19 bases separated the two germline ends. Germline values: CDR1 SGHNT, CDR2 YYREEE (reference sequence). There are 17 residues in the CDR3. Here the CDR3 reads CAMGRDRTYSYNSPLHF. The CDR3 coding sequence is TGTGCCATGGGGCGCGACAGAACCTACTCCTATAATTCACCCCTCCACTTT. Looking up the rest from reference TRBV5-4 and TRBJ1-6 gives the full variable domain: ETGVTQSPTHLIKTRGQQVTLRCSSQSGHNTVSWYQQALGQGPQFIFQYYREEENGRGNFPPRFSGLQFPNYSSELNVNALELDDSALYLCAMGRDRTYSYNSPLHFGNGTRLTVT.

The genes are TRBV10-1 and TRBJ2-3; TRBD1 aligns across 10 bases. The CDR3 spans 15 residues. V shed 2 bases and J 2 bases; nucleotides not matched to a gene: 1. Germline-derived CDR1 and CDR2 are WNHNN and SYGVQD (reference sequence). CDR3: CASSEGQGVTDTQYF. The CDR3 nucleotides read TGCGCCAGCAGTGAGGGACAGGGGGTCACAGATACGCAGTATTTT.

CDR3 loop: CASSLAGQGQPQHF. The DNA for the CDR3 is TGTGCCAGCAGCTTAGCGGGACAGGGGCAGCCCCAGCATTTT. This chain links TRBV7-2 with TRBJ1-5; the match to TRBD1 covers 10 bases. This CDR3 contains 14 residues. Germline-derived CDR1 and CDR2 are SGHTA and FQGNSA. Unmatched junction bases numbered 0, after V lost 0 bases and J lost 7 bases.

The CDR3 DNA sequence: TGTGCCAGCAGTCCCGGGCGGACAGGGTTAAACACTGAAGCTTTCTTT. Amino acid sequence: CASSPGRTGLNTEAFF. V is TRBV11-1 and J is TRBJ1-1; 8 nucleotides agree with TRBD1. The CDR3 is made up of 16 amino acids. Per the germline V gene, CDR1 is SGHAT and CDR2 is FQDESV (reference sequence). The V and J ends lost 6 bases and 2 bases, in that order; junction bases with no gene match: 11. Looking up the rest from reference TRBV11-1 and TRBJ1-1 gives the full variable domain: EAEVAQSPRYKITEKSQAVAFWCDPISGHATLYWYRQILGQGPELLVQFQDESVVDDSQLPKDRFSAERLKGVDSTLKIQPAELGDSAMYLCASSPGRTGLNTEAFFGQGTRLTVV.

V is TRBV5-1 and J is TRBJ2-3, with 13 nucleotides matching TRBD2. Unmatched junction bases numbered 10, after V lost 3 bases and J lost 6 bases. CDR1 is SGHRS and CDR2 is YFSETQ in the germline V gene. The CDR3 loop spans 17 amino acids. The CDR3 reads CASSYGTSGAPGDTQYF. The CDR3 DNA reads TGCGCCAGCAGCTACGGGACTAGCGGGGCCCCAGGGGATACGCAGTATTTT.

The J gene is TRBJ2-7, the V gene TRBV21-1; the table's D gene call, TRBD1, was not cross checked with the DNA. TRBV21-1 is assigned pseudogene status. The CDR3 consists of 15 residues. Here the CDR3 DNA reads TGTGCCAGCACCCCTGACAGGGGGAGCTCCTACGAGCAGTACTTC. As protein: CASTPDRGSSYEQYF.

The rearrangement uses TRBV4-1 and TRBJ1-3; 7 bases match TRBD1. The trim removed 1 base at V and 0 bases at J, leaving 3 bases unmatched. Germline V CDR1 and CDR2: MGHRA, YSYEKL. The CDR3 is made up of 16 amino acids. This CDR3 is CASSQGGQYSGNTIYF. CDR3 bases: TGCGCCAGCAGCCAAGGGGGACAGTACTCTGGAAACACCATATATTTT.

This clone was observed a single time. The CDR3 sequence is CASSQDWGGGASADTQYF. The CDR3 DNA reads TGTGCCAGCAGCCAAGATTGGGGCGGGGGGGCTTCGGCAGATACGCAGTATTTT. V usage is TRBV4-2 and J usage is TRBJ2-3; 9 bases align to TRBD2. In germline, CDR1 is LGHNA, CDR2 YNFKEQ. This CDR3 comprises 18 residues. V shed 0 bases, J shed 4 bases, and the junction held 11 bases outside the gene matches.

V and J are TRBV4-1 and TRBJ2-5, with D maybe TRBD1 (6 bases). CDR1 is MGHRA and CDR2 is YSYEKL in the germline V gene. Trimming left V 2 bases short and J 2 bases short, with 9 bases between. The CDR3 runs 14 residues. CDR3 nucleotide sequence: TGCGCCAGCAGCCAACAGGGGACGCAAGAGACCCAGTACTTC. This codes for CASSQQGTQETQYF.

The genes are TRBV11-2 and TRBJ1-2; D ambiguous. Between the trimmed V and J ends, which lost 0 bases and 6 bases, there was a span of 14 bases. The CDR3 contains 15 residues. Germline V CDR1 and CDR2: SGHAT, FQNNGV. The CDR3 protein is CASSLDLGGFDGYTF. For the CDR3, the DNA is TGTGCCAGCAGCTTAGATCTAGGCGGTTTTGATGGCTACACCTTC.

This clone was seen more than once but under ten times. The chain employs TRBV6-5 and TRBJ2-3, with TRBD2 identical over 12 bases. CDR3 length equals 13 residues. The V and J ends lost 6 bases and 7 bases, in that order; junction bases with no gene match: 2. Looked up from germline, CDR1 is MNHEY and CDR2 is SVGAGI. The CDR3 is CASRGLAGNTQYF. CDR3 DNA: TGTGCCAGCAGGGGACTAGCGGGTAATACGCAGTATTTT.

J is TRBJ1-5 and V is TRBV2; D gene uncertain. The germline V and J ends were trimmed by 7 bases and 5 bases, with 15 bases remaining between them. Germline-derived CDR1 and CDR2 are SNHLY and FYNNEI. The CDR3 runs 14 residues. CDR3 loop: CASNEAASHQPQHF. The CDR3 DNA reads as TGTGCCAGCAATGAGGCGGCGAGTCATCAGCCCCAGCATTTT.

The chain couples TRBV30 to TRBJ1-3; D is undetermined. Germline V gene lookup returns CDR1 GTSNPN and CDR2 SVGIG (reference sequence). CDR3 length equals 15 residues. The V end was cut by 3 bases, the J end by 0 bases, with 12 bases between. CDR3: CAWRQAANSGNTIYF. In DNA form, the CDR3 reads TGTGCCTGGAGGCAGGCTGCGAACTCTGGAAACACCATATATTTT.

V is TRBV28 and J is TRBJ2-7; TRBD1 might be the D (6 bases). CDR3 length: 14 amino acids. CDR1 is MDHEN and CDR2 is SYDVKM in the germline V gene. V lost 4 bases and J lost 4, with 14 bases in between. This chain's CDR3 is CASSYGQFLYEQYF. CDR3 sequence (DNA): TGTGCCAGCAGTTACGGACAGTTCCTATACGAGCAGTACTTC.

This chain joins TRBV10-3 and TRBJ2-7; 8 bases match TRBD1. This CDR3 has 15 residues. CDR1 ENHRY and CDR2 SYGVKD come from the germline V gene. Unmatched junction bases numbered 11, after V lost 4 bases and J lost 6 bases. In DNA form, the CDR3 reads TGTGCCATCAGTGGCAAACTCCAGGGGGCGGGCGAGCAGTACTTC. Its translation: CAISGKLQGAGEQYF.

A single count supports this clone. The rearrangement uses TRBV23-1 and TRBJ2-7; D is perhaps TRBD1 (6 bases). TRBV23-1 is given ORF status, its function remaining uncertain. V lost 0 bases and J lost 3, with 15 bases in between. The CDR3 runs 16 residues. In DNA, the CDR3 is TGCGCCAGCAGTCAATCGGAGACAGGTCTCCACTACGAGCAGTACTTC. Protein: CASSQSETGLHYEQYF.

This chain links TRBV5-6 with TRBJ2-4; 7 bases fit TRBD1. The CDR3 runs to 16 residues. Germline CDR1 SGHDT, CDR2 YYEEEE. V lost 4 bases, J lost 0 bases, and 7 bases stayed unmatched. The CDR3 DNA follows: TGTGCCAGCAGCCCAGAGGGGGCACCAGCCAAAAACATTCAGTACTTC. Translated, it gives CASSPEGAPAKNIQYF.

The chain carries TRBV7-8 and TRBJ1-2; 8 bases are shared with TRBD1. The length of the CDR3 is 18 residues. Trimming cost V 1 base and J 7 bases; bases outside gene matches: 17. Germline values: CDR1 SGHVS, CDR2 FQNEAQ. The CDR3 here is CASSLVQRQGPLMSGYTF. The CDR3 DNA reads TGTGCCAGCAGCTTAGTTCAGAGACAGGGGCCCTTGATGAGTGGCTACACCTTC.

This clone appeared a single time. The chain links TRBV5-6 to TRBJ2-3; D is possibly TRBD1 (6 bases). Per germline, CDR1 SGHDT and CDR2 YYEEEE. CDR3 length equals 13 residues. Deletions cut 4 bases from V and 4 bases from J, with 10 bases between. The CDR3 DNA sequence: TGTGCCAGCAGCCGTACAGGGCCAGATACGCAGTATTTT. Amino acid sequence: CASSRTGPDTQYF.

The chain has TRBV6-4 and TRBJ1-1; D is unclear. V was cut by 0 bases and J by 1 base, with 6 bases left in between. The CDR3 is made up of 14 amino acids. Germline V gene data show CDR1 as MRHNA and CDR2 as SNTAGT. The CDR3 DNA reads as TGTGCCAGCAGTGACTCGAGCAAGAACACTGAAGCTTTCTTT. This codes for CASSDSSKNTEAFF.

The rearrangement uses TRBV2 and TRBJ2-7; a weak D match, TRBD2 (5 bases). The V and J ends lost 11 bases and 1 base respectively, with 18 bases between them. This CDR3 comprises 14 residues. Germline loops: CDR1 SNHLY, CDR2 FYNNEI. The CDR3 loop reads CAGNAGGMSYEQYF. The CDR3 DNA sequence: TGTGCCGGCAACGCTGGAGGCATGTCCTACGAGCAGTACTTC.

This chain connects TRBV27 to TRBJ1-2, with D hard to call. V was trimmed by 2 bases and J by 14 bases, leaving 15 bases between them. CDR3 length equals 12 residues. Germline V lookup: CDR1 MNHEY, CDR2 SMNVEV (reference sequence). The CDR3 DNA is TGTGCCAGCAGTTTAGAGGGCTCCGGAGAAACCTTC. Translation: CASSLEGSGETF.

The chain recombines TRBV3-1 (or the pseudogene TRBV3-2) with TRBJ2-5, with D possibly TRBD1 on 5 matching bases. This CDR3 region has 16 residues. Germline V lookup: CDR1 LGHDT, CDR2 YNNKEL (reference sequence). V lost 3 bases to trimming and J lost 1 base, with 15 bases between them. In nucleotides, the CDR3 is TGTGCCAGCAGCCACAGGGCGACCTCCCGCCAAGAGACCCAGTACTTC. Encoded protein: CASSHRATSRQETQYF.

The chain combines TRBV3-1 (or the pseudogene TRBV3-2) with TRBJ1-2; 9 positions agree with TRBD1. The germline gives CDR1 LGHDT, CDR2 YNNKEL (reference sequence). V trimming: 3 bases; J trimming: 5 bases; junction bases outside the gene matches: 4. There are 14 residues in the CDR3. The CDR3 is CASSHGTGTYGYTF. Written as DNA, the CDR3 is TGTGCCAGCAGCCACGGGACAGGGACATATGGCTACACCTTC.

The chain joins TRBV10-3 to TRBJ1-2; the D is unclear. The CDR3 sequence is 13 residues long. Trimming cost V 2 bases and J 8 bases, with 12 bases left between them. The germline V gene encodes CDR1 ENHRY and CDR2 SYGVKD. The CDR3 protein is CAISEIRNQGYTF. CDR3 nucleotides: TGTGCCATCAGTGAGATTCGAAATCAGGGCTACACCTTC.

The chain couples TRBV7-6 to TRBJ2-2, with 11 bases that match TRBD1. The CDR3 is 16 amino acids. Germline CDR1 and CDR2: SGHVS and FNYEAQ. Trimming removed 5 bases from V and 7 bases from J; junction bases left unmatched: 9. The CDR3 bases are TGTGCCAGCAGCGGACGGACAGGGGGCGAGCTCGGGGAGCTGTTTTTT. This codes for CASSGRTGGELGELFF.

The chain links TRBV5-4 to TRBJ1-2; TRBD1 is a possible D gene (5 bases). Germline assignment: CDR1 SGHNT and CDR2 YYREEE (reference sequence). The CDR3 extends over 15 amino acids. Trimming cost V 5 bases and J 5 bases, with 19 bases left between them. CDR3 coding DNA: TGTGCCAGCAGACAATCTACGGGGGACCTATATGGCTACACCTTC. Translating gives CASRQSTGDLYGYTF.

The chain joins TRBV7-3 to TRBJ2-7, with TRBD1 identical over 7 bases. Germline V gives CDR1 SGHTA, CDR2 FQGTGA. This CDR3 is 15 amino acids long. J lost 2 bases, V lost 5 bases, and 9 bases had no gene match. The CDR3 nucleotides are TGTGCCAGCAGCCCCCACCGGACAGGTACCTACGAGCAGTACTTC. Translating it yields CASSPHRTGTYEQYF.

This chain joins TRBV6-1 and TRBJ1-1, with D possibly matching TRBD1 (5 bases). The V end lost 2 bases, the J end lost 8 bases, and 9 bases lay between the germline ends. Germline CDR1 MNHNS, CDR2 SASEGT. The length of the CDR3 is 12 residues. The CDR3 is CASSEYPGEAFF. DNA for the CDR3: TGTGCCAGCAGTGAATACCCAGGGGAAGCTTTCTTT.